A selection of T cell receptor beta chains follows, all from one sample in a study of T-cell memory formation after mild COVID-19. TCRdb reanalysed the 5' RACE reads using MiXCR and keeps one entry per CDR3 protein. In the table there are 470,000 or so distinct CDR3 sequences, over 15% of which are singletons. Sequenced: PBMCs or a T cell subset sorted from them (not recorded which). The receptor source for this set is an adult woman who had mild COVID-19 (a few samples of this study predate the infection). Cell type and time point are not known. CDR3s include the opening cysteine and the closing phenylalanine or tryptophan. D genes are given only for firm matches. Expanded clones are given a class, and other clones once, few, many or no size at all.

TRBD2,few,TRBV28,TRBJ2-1,CASSSPGLAGVQQFF,TGTGCCAGCAGTTCGCCGGGACTAGCGGGAGTCCAGCAGTTCTTC
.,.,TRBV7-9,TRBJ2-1,CASSPGNTEQFF,TGTGCCAGCAGCCCGGGAAATACTGAGCAGTTCTTC
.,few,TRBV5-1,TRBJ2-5,CASSLTSTQETQYF,TGCGCCAGCAGCTTAACTAGCACCCAAGAGACCCAGTACTTC
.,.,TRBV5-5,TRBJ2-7,CASSPGRGRGYEQYF,TGTGCCAGCAGCCCCGGTAGGGGCCGCGGGTACGAGCAGTACTTC
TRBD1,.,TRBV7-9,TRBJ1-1,CASSSLTGAGAEAFF,TGTGCCAGCAGCTCTCTGACAGGGGCGGGGGCTGAAGCTTTCTTT
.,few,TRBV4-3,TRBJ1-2,CASSHPGDGHYGYTF,TGCGCCAGCAGCCACCCAGGGGACGGCCACTATGGCTACACCTTC
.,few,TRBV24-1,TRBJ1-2,CATSDSGGYGYTF,TGTGCCACCAGTGATTCCGGGGGCTATGGCTACACCTTC
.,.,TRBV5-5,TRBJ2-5,CASRPSGSETQYF,TGTGCCAGCAGACCGAGCGGGTCGGAGACCCAGTACTTC
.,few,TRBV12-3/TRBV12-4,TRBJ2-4,CASSDLKAKNIQYF,TGTGCCAGCAGTGACCTTAAAGCCAAAAACATTCAGTACTTC
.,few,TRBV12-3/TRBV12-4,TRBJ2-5,CASSLNPRVETQYF,TGTGCCAGCAGTTTAAACCCCCGGGTAGAGACCCAGTACTTC
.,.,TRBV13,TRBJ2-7,CASSLLSPDGREYF,TGTGCCAGCAGCTTATTAAGTCCGGACGGACGAGAGTACTTC
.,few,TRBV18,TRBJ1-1,CASSPHYPEAFF,TGTGCCAGCTCACCACACTACCCTGAAGCTTTCTTT
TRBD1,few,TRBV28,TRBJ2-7,CASSFIRGLGEQYF,TGTGCCAGCAGTTTCATCAGGGGGCTGGGGGAGCAGTACTTC
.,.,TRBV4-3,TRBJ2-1,CASSPSDWGFSNEQFF,TGCGCCAGCAGCCCTTCGGATTGGGGGTTTAGTAATGAGCAGTTCTTC
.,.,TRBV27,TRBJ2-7,CASSLKTGESYEQYF,TGTGCCAGCAGCCTCAAGACAGGAGAATCCTACGAGCAGTACTTC
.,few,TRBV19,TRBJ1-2,CASSDGRSRGYTF,TGTGCCAGTAGTGACGGACGGTCTAGGGGCTACACCTTC
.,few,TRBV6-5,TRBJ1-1,CASSYSATPLEAFF,TGTGCCAGCAGTTACTCTGCGACACCCCTGGAAGCTTTCTTT
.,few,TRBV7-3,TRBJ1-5,CASSLYQVEAQHF,TGTGCCAGCAGCTTATACCAAGTTGAAGCCCAGCATTTT
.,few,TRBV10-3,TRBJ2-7,CAISESIGWEQYF,TGTGCCATCAGTGAGTCGATAGGGTGGGAGCAGTACTTC
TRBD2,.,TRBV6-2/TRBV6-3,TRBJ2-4,CASRAGTSGSRANIQYF,TGTGCCAGCAGGGCCGGGACTAGCGGGAGCCGGGCCAACATTCAGTACTTC
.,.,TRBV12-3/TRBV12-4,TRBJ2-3,CASSSNRGAGTDTQYF,TGTGCCAGCAGTTCAAATAGGGGGGCCGGCACAGATACGCAGTATTTT
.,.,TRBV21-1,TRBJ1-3,CASKTGFWSYNKSGNTIYF,TGTGCCAGCAAGACAGGGTTCTGGTCTTACAACAAATCTGGAAACACCATATATTTT
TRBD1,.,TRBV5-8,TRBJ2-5,CASSWGTAYQETQYF,TGTGCCAGCAGCTGGGGGACAGCCTACCAAGAGACCCAGTACTTC
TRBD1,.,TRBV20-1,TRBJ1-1,CSAPDRGLNTEAFF,TGCAGTGCCCCGGACAGGGGGTTGAACACTGAAGCTTTCTTT
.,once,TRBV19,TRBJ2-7,CASSIILGTYEQYF,TGTGCCAGTAGTATAATTCTGGGTACCTACGAGCAGTACTTC
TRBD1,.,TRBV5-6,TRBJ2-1,CASSWGQGVYNEQFF,TGTGCCAGCAGCTGGGGACAGGGGGTTTACAATGAGCAGTTCTTC
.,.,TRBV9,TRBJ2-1,CASSPGGRLGNEQFF,TGTGCCAGCAGCCCCGGAGGGCGGTTGGGGAATGAGCAGTTCTTC
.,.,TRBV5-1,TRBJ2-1,CASSLGTVSWVEQFF,TGCGCCAGCAGCTTGGGGACTGTTTCGTGGGTTGAGCAGTTCTTC
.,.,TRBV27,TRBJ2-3,CASSWVSGGVQDTQYF,TGTGCCAGCAGTTGGGTCTCCGGGGGAGTACAAGATACGCAGTATTTT
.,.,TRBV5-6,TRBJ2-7,CASSRTEHSYEQYF,TGTGCCAGCAGCAGAACAGAACACTCCTACGAGCAGTACTTC
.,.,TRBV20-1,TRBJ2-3,CSARDPQRDTQYF,TGCAGTGCTAGAGACCCCCAAAGAGATACGCAGTATTTT
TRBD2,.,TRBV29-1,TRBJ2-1,CSVRPSGRNYEQFF,TGCAGCGTTCGCCCTAGCGGGAGAAACTATGAGCAGTTCTTC
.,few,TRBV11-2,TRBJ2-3,CASSLALGGTDTQYF,TGTGCCAGCAGCTTAGCGTTGGGTGGGACAGATACGCAGTATTTT
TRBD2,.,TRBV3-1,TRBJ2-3,CASSPWTSGYLTDTQYF,TGTGCCAGCAGCCCATGGACTAGCGGATATCTTACAGATACGCAGTATTTT
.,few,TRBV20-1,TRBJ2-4,CSATGISDIQYF,TGCAGTGCTACAGGGATTTCGGACATTCAGTACTTC
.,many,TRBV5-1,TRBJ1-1,CASSSPPLAEAFF,TGCGCCAGCAGCTCGCCCCCCTTGGCTGAAGCTTTCTTT
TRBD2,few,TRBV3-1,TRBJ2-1,CASSQATSGRNEQFF,TGTGCCAGCAGCCAAGCGACTAGCGGGAGGAATGAGCAGTTCTTC
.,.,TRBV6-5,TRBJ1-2,CASSYLARQFYGYTF,TGTGCCAGCAGTTACTTAGCTCGGCAGTTCTATGGCTACACCTTC
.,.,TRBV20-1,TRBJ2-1,CSVRKYNEQFF,TGCAGTGTTAGGAAGTACAATGAGCAGTTCTTC
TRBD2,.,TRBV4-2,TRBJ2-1,CASSQDPSGRRNEQFF,TGTGCCAGCAGCCAAGATCCGAGCGGGAGGAGAAATGAGCAGTTCTTC
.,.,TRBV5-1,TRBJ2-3,CASSLGAGNPRSDTQYF,TGCGCCAGCAGCCTGGGGGCCGGAAATCCTAGAAGTGATACGCAGTATTTT
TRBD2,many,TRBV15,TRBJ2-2,CATSGSGTSGNTGELFF,TGTGCCACCAGCGGATCCGGGACTAGCGGTAACACCGGGGAGCTGTTTTTT